This entry features one TCR beta chain sequence. Other nucleotide sequences from this sample produce the same CDR3. The sample originates from a study of control samples from healthy donors and cancer patients. The data were produced by immunoSEQ multiplex PCR, yet TCRdb's version contains in-frame clones alone and is incomplete. The data show 170,000 or so clones, with 85% to 95% seen just once and 1.4% held by the top ten. Germline V gives CDR1 SGDLS, CDR2 YYNGEE. The V and J ends lost 0 bases and 2 bases respectively, with 5 bases between them. This CDR3 contains 13 residues. The TCR originated in a man aged 30-40 years in good health. This rearrangement joins TRBV9 to TRBJ1-1; D gene ambiguous. Material: blood. The chain's CDR3 is CASSVDGNTEAFF. In DNA, the CDR3 is TGTGCCAGCAGCGTAGACGGAAACACTGAAGCTTTCTTT.